What follows are 21 T cell receptor beta chains derived from one specimen sequenced in a study of shared clonotypes between healthy human individuals. TCRdb keeps only in-frame clones here, not all; method: immunoSEQ multiplex PCR. The sample carries about 230,000 clones, under 80% recorded once. The specimen was memory CD4+ T cells sorted from blood. This sample's subset: CD45RA-negative fraction. These receptors were obtained from a man in his thirties or forties in good health.

This clone was seen only once. CDR3 amino acids: CASSTGTTSAEAFF. For the CDR3, the DNA is TGTGCCAGCAGCACCGGGACTACTTCTGCTGAAGCTTTCTTT. The chain carries TRBV11-2 and TRBJ1-1, with D possibly TRBD1 on 5 matching bases. Germline values: CDR1 SGHAT, CDR2 FQNNGV. The ends were cut back, 5 bases at V and 6 bases at J, with 16 bases in the middle. This CDR3 is 14 amino acids long.

The rearrangement links TRBV5-5 to TRBJ2-5, with D hard to call. V lost 0 bases and J lost 5, with 14 bases in between. CDR1 is SGHKS, CDR2 YYEKEE, per germline (reference sequence). CDR3 length equals 15 residues. The CDR3 DNA sequence: TGTGCCAGCAGCTTGGCTGTATTAGATAGGGAGACCCAGTACTTC. Amino acid sequence: CASSLAVLDRETQYF.

The chain recombines TRBV7-3 with TRBJ2-6; TRBD1 aligns across 9 bases. V lost 5 bases and J lost 2; bases outside the gene matches: 1. The CDR3 contains 15 residues. Germline V lookup: CDR1 SGHTA, CDR2 FQGTGA. CDR3 loop: CASSRTGAGANVLTF. The DNA of the CDR3 is TGTGCCAGCAGCCGGACAGGGGCTGGGGCCAACGTCCTGACTTTC.

This clone has only a few counts. Written as DNA, the CDR3 is TGTGCCAGCAGTCTATCACCCCACCTCGAGCAGTACTTC. This sequence encodes CASSLSPHLEQYF. This chain connects TRBV6-5 to TRBJ2-7; no clear D. Germline values: CDR1 MNHEY, CDR2 SVGAGI. CDR3 length: 13 residues. The V end lost 5 bases, the J end lost 6 bases, and 14 bases lay between the germline ends.

As concerns this clone: Other DNA sequences within the sample encode an identical CDR3. The chain recombines TRBV15 with TRBJ2-7, with a tentative D call TRBD2 (5 bases). The CDR3 is made up of 14 amino acids. Deletions cut 0 bases from V and 4 bases from J, with 10 bases between. Per the germline V gene, CDR1 is LNHNV and CDR2 is YYDKDF (reference sequence). In DNA, the CDR3 is TGTGCCACCAGCAGAGATAGAGGGTCGTACGAGCAGTACTTC. It yields the protein CATSRDRGSYEQYF.

The chain recombines TRBV6-5 with TRBJ1-2, with 9 bases lining up with TRBD1. Per the germline V gene, CDR1 is MNHEY and CDR2 is SVGAGI. This CDR3 comprises 14 residues. V lost 6 bases to trimming and J lost 5 bases; unmatched junction nucleotides: 7. The chain's CDR3 is CASSQPGQGYGYTF. The CDR3 DNA reads TGTGCCAGCAGCCAACCGGGACAGGGTTATGGCTACACCTTC.

The chain uses TRBV6-1 and TRBJ2-1; 8 positions agree with TRBD2. The length of the CDR3 is 14 residues. The V gene end was trimmed by 6 bases and the J gene end by 8 bases; junction bases not matched to a gene: 9. Germline V gene data show CDR1 as MNHNS and CDR2 as SASEGT. The CDR3 sequence is CASRFSAGVYEQFF. CDR3 DNA: TGTGCCAGCAGGTTCTCAGCGGGAGTCTATGAGCAGTTCTTC.

This chain uses TRBV5-1 with TRBJ2-7; tentatively, D is TRBD2 (6 bases). With 4 bases removed from V and 0 bases from J, the gap between germline ends came to 14 bases. The germline gives CDR1 SGHRS, CDR2 YFSETQ. This CDR3 contains 15 residues. In nucleotides, the CDR3 is TGCGCCAGCAGCCCGGGGCAGACTAGCTCCTACGAGCAGTACTTC. This codes for CASSPGQTSSYEQYF.

The rearrangement uses TRBV19 and TRBJ1-2; D not certain. V lost 10 bases and J lost 4, with 16 bases in between. Germline V CDR1 and CDR2: LNHDA, SQIVND (reference sequence). The CDR3 sequence is 13 residues long. CDR3 nucleotides: TGTGCCACCCGGGGAGGGAATTTCTATGGCTACACCTTC. Translation gives CATRGGNFYGYTF.

This clone was recorded a few times. The chain's CDR3 is CASSLGSGRQFF. The CDR3 DNA reads as TGTGCCAGCAGTTTAGGTAGCGGGAGGCAGTTCTTC. The chain is built from TRBV28 and TRBJ2-1; 9 positions match TRBD2. The CDR3 runs 12 residues. The ends lost 2 bases at V and 12 bases at J; junction bases unmatched: 2. Germline CDR1 MDHEN, CDR2 SYDVKM.

Concerning this clone: Its ends do not fully match the called genes, so a read error is possible. The chain employs TRBV20-1 and TRBJ2-7, with a weak D call TRBD2 (5 bases). From germline, CDR1 is DFQATT and CDR2 SNEGSKA (reference sequence). This CDR3 is 10 amino acids long. The CDR3 loop is CTKIEGEAVF. The CDR3 DNA follows: TGCACCAAAATAGAGGGAGAAGCGGTCTTC.

This clone was seen a few times. This sequence joins TRBV10-1 and TRBJ2-7, with 9 bases that match TRBD1. V trimming: 4 bases; J trimming: 6 bases; junction bases outside the gene matches: 1. The CDR3 loop spans 12 amino acids. From germline, CDR1 is WNHNN and CDR2 SYGVQD (reference sequence). CDR3 DNA sequence: TGCGCCAGCAGTGGACAGGGGGGCGAGCAGTACTTC. It specifies CASSGQGGEQYF.

CDR3 in DNA: TGTGCCAGCAGTGACTCAGGCGGACTTAGCACAGATACGCAGTATTTT. This codes for CASSDSGGLSTDTQYF. J is TRBJ2-3 and V is TRBV6-4, with D possibly TRBD2 on 5 matching bases. V lost 0 bases and J 0 bases, leaving 10 bases between the germline ends. Germline V gives CDR1 MRHNA, CDR2 SNTAGT. This CDR3 spans 16 amino acids.

The chain has TRBV27 and TRBJ2-6; D unresolved. Looked up from germline, CDR1 is MNHEY and CDR2 is SMNVEV (reference sequence). This CDR3 region has 12 residues. Trimming took off 5 bases at V and 7 bases at J, with 6 bases between the two ends. CDR3 loop: CASSGDANVLTF. CDR3 DNA sequence: TGTGCCAGCAGTGGTGATGCCAACGTCCTGACTTTC.

V and J are TRBV20-1 and TRBJ2-1; a possible D gene is TRBD2 (6 bases). This CDR3 is 11 amino acids long. Germline lookup yields CDR1 DFQATT and CDR2 SNEGSKA (reference sequence). Here the CDR3 DNA reads TGCACCGGGACTTCTTACAATGAGCAGTTCTTC. Translated, it gives CTGTSYNEQFF.

This chain joins TRBV28 and TRBJ2-5; 11 nucleotides match TRBD2. CDR1 is MDHEN and CDR2 is SYDVKM in the germline V gene. The V and J ends lost 5 bases and 3 bases, in that order; junction bases with no gene match: 8. This CDR3 has 16 amino acids. CDR3 in amino acids: CASSRTSGPGEETQYF. The DNA of the CDR3 is TGTGCCAGCAGTAGGACTAGCGGGCCTGGGGAAGAGACCCAGTACTTC.

The chain links TRBV14 to TRBJ2-7; a possible D gene is TRBD1 (6 bases). Germline V gene sequence: CDR1 SGHDN, CDR2 FVKESK. The CDR3 is made up of 14 amino acids. Trimming removed 4 bases from V and 2 bases from J, with 12 bases in between. The CDR3 region is CASSLYGGPYEQYF. The CDR3 coding sequence is TGTGCCAGCAGCCTCTATGGGGGCCCCTACGAGCAGTACTTC.

V is TRBV2 and J is TRBJ1-3; TRBD1 is a possible D gene (5 bases). Germline values: CDR1 SNHLY, CDR2 FYNNEI. CDR3 length equals 16 residues. V shed 6 bases and J shed 2 bases, with 17 bases lying between them. The CDR3 loop reads CASRDTALGAGNTIYF. The CDR3 bases are TGTGCCAGCAGGGACACAGCTTTAGGGGCTGGAAACACCATATATTTT.

The genes are TRBV27 and TRBJ2-1; D is unresolved. This CDR3 is built from 14 residues. In germline, CDR1 is MNHEY, CDR2 SMNVEV (reference sequence). Trimming cost V 4 bases and J 10 bases, with 17 bases left between them. Here the CDR3 DNA reads TGTGCCAGCAGTTCAAGGGCCTTACACGAGGAGCAGTTCTTC. Protein: CASSSRALHEEQFF.

This clone showed up just once. The J gene is TRBJ2-5, the V gene TRBV6-5; no clear D. CDR1 is MNHEY and CDR2 is SVGAGI in the germline V gene. V was trimmed by 5 bases and J by 0 bases, leaving 7 bases between them. This CDR3 comprises 13 residues. The CDR3 sequence is CASSGRYQETQYF. The CDR3 bases are TGTGCCAGCAGTGGGCGGTACCAAGAGACCCAGTACTTC.

This clone was counted ten times or more. The chain carries TRBV28 and TRBJ2-2, with D perhaps matching TRBD2 (5 bases). The CDR3 totals 13 residues. The V and J ends lost 1 base and 7 bases respectively, with 7 bases between them. Germline assignment: CDR1 MDHEN and CDR2 SYDVKM. CDR3 residues: CASSLSEGGELFF. CDR3 nucleotides: TGTGCCAGCAGTTTATCCGAGGGCGGGGAGCTGTTTTTT.